The 9 T cell receptor beta chains presented below share a single source sample, sequenced in a study of cytomegalovirus exposure and HLA in healthy donors. Researchers ran the PCR with 60 Vbeta and 13 Jbeta primers. This table comes from immunoSEQ multiplex PCR, and its TCRdb copy is limited to in-frame clones, with some not included. The sample lists fewer than 95,000 clones; around three quarters were seen once. Sample: PBMCs. The receptors were gathered from a man aged 25-45 years in good health and CMV-seronegative.

The chain recombines TRBV15 with TRBJ2-1; D is possibly TRBD2 (5 bases). Trimming took off 0 bases at V and 12 bases at J, with 15 bases between the two ends. Germline CDR1 LNHNV, CDR2 YYDKDF (reference sequence). This CDR3 is built from 14 residues. This CDR3 is CATSRDSVFRGQFF. In nucleotides, the CDR3 is TGTGCCACCAGCAGAGATAGCGTTTTTCGTGGGCAGTTCTTC.

This chain joins TRBV9 and TRBJ2-3; no reliable D call. V was clipped by 1 base and J by 4 bases, with 13 bases between them. Germline CDR1 is SGDLS and CDR2 is YYNGEE. The CDR3 runs to 15 residues. In DNA form, the CDR3 reads TGTGCCAGCAGCGTACCCCTCTCCTTCTCAGATACGCAGTATTTT. Protein product: CASSVPLSFSDTQYF. Looking up the rest from reference TRBV9 and TRBJ2-3 gives the full variable domain: DSGVTQTPKHLITATGQRVTLRCSPRSGDLSVYWYQQSLDQGLQFLIQYYNGEERAKGNILERFSAQQFPDLHSELNLSSLELGDSALYFCASSVPLSFSDTQYFGPGTRLTVL.

V gene TRBV6-5 combines with J gene TRBJ2-3; D perhaps matches TRBD2 (6 bases). CDR1 and CDR2 (germline): MNHEY, SVGAGI. V was cut by 8 bases and J by 2 bases, with 17 bases left in between. The CDR3 has 15 residues. The CDR3 coding sequence is TGTGCCAGCTCTTTAATGGAGGGGTACACAGATACGCAGTATTTT. Encoded protein: CASSLMEGYTDTQYF.

The CDR3 region has the DNA TGTGCCAGCCGCAGAGGGACTTTATTCCACTTT. It yields the protein CASRRGTLFHF. The rearrangement links TRBV6-5 to TRBJ1-6; D perhaps matches TRBD1 (5 bases). Germline V lookup: CDR1 MNHEY, CDR2 SVGAGI. The V end lost 8 bases, the J end lost 17 bases, and 16 bases lay between the germline ends. CDR3 length equals 11 residues.

The rearrangement links TRBV6-5 to TRBJ2-5, with 13 positions matching TRBD2. The V and J ends lost 2 bases and 4 bases, in that order; junction bases with no gene match: 4. The CDR3 has 16 amino acids. CDR1 and CDR2 from the germline V gene are MNHEY and SVGAGI. CDR3 residues: CASSYGGLAGRETQYF. The CDR3 bases are TGTGCCAGCAGTTACGGGGGACTAGCGGGGCGAGAGACCCAGTACTTC.

This chain connects TRBV7-3 to TRBJ2-1; 12 bases match TRBD2. Germline V lookup: CDR1 SGHTA, CDR2 FQGTGA. CDR3 length equals 15 residues. V lost 5 bases, J lost 7 bases, and 6 bases stayed unmatched. Here the CDR3 DNA reads TGTGCCAGCAGCCCTCTAGCGGGAGGGCCTAATGAGCAGTTCTTC. This translates into CASSPLAGGPNEQFF.

This chain uses TRBV9 with TRBJ2-3, with 9 bases aligning to TRBD2. The CDR3 has 15 amino acids. V lost 0 bases to trimming and J lost 6 bases; unmatched junction nucleotides: 5. In germline, CDR1 is SGDLS, CDR2 YYNGEE. DNA of the CDR3: TGTGCCAGCAGCGTAGGCGGGGGGGCCTCGGATACGCAGTATTTT. It yields the protein CASSVGGGASDTQYF.

V gene TRBV4-3 combines with J gene TRBJ1-5, with 8 bases identical to TRBD1. The CDR3 covers 15 residues. The trim removed 3 bases at V and 4 bases at J, leaving 5 bases unmatched. Per germline, CDR1 LGHNA and CDR2 YSLEER. The chain's CDR3 is CASSHGTGVNQPQHF. CDR3 sequence (DNA): TGCGCCAGCAGCCACGGGACAGGCGTGAATCAGCCCCAGCATTTT.

This clone was counted between two and nine times. The rearrangement uses TRBV12-5 and TRBJ1-1; no firm D call. The CDR3 consists of 13 residues. CDR1 and CDR2 from the germline V gene are LGHNT and FRNRAP. V lost 0 bases and J 9 bases, leaving 11 bases between the germline ends. The CDR3 DNA follows: TGTGCTAGTGGTTTGGTACCAGGTGAGAAAGCTTTCTTT. Protein: CASGLVPGEKAFF.